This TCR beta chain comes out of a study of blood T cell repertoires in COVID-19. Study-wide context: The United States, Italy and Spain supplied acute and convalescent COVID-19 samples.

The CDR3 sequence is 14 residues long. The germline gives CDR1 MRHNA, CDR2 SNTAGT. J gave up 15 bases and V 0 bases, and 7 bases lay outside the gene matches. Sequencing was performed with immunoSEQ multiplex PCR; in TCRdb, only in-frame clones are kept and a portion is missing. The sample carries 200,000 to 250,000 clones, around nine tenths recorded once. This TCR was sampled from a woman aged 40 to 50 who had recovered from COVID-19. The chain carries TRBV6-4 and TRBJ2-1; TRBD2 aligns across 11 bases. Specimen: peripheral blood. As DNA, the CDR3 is TGTGCCAGCAGTGACTCGATGACTAGCGGGACTGTGTTCTTC. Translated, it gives CASSDSMTSGTVFF.